This T cell receptor beta chain was documented in a study of neurological immune-mediated disorders. The cDNA came from 5'RACE with 10-nucleotide random UMIs. TCRdb processed the 5' RACE reads anew with MiXCR; each CDR3 protein has one entry. The data show about 95,000 distinct CDR3 sequences, roughly 4% seen once. Ten or more counts support this clonotype. Its antigen is as yet unknown. General study findings and limits: Patients with HTLV-1-associated myelopathy showed the most TCR clonal expansion. Those with multiple sclerosis showed the least, falling below healthy controls. Phylogenetic grouping placed 18 of 34 multiple sclerosis patients' repertoires in one related-CDR3 cluster, a possible signature. Across subjects, no CDR3 amino acid sequence appeared in expanded clones of more than one subject, a finding that suggested private repertoires in all groups.

The specimen was PBMCs. The TCR originated in a young woman with multiple sclerosis.

The CDR3 loop is CASSPQLAGGLGETQYF. The CDR3 DNA is TGTGCCAGCAGCCCCCAACTAGCGGGGGGGCTCGGAGAGACCCAGTACTTC. The gene calls are TRBV7-2 and TRBJ2-5, with 13 bases matching TRBD2. The CDR3 has 17 amino acids. Germline CDR1 and CDR2: SGHTA and FQGNSA. Trimming cost V 5 bases and J 4 bases; bases outside gene matches: 10.